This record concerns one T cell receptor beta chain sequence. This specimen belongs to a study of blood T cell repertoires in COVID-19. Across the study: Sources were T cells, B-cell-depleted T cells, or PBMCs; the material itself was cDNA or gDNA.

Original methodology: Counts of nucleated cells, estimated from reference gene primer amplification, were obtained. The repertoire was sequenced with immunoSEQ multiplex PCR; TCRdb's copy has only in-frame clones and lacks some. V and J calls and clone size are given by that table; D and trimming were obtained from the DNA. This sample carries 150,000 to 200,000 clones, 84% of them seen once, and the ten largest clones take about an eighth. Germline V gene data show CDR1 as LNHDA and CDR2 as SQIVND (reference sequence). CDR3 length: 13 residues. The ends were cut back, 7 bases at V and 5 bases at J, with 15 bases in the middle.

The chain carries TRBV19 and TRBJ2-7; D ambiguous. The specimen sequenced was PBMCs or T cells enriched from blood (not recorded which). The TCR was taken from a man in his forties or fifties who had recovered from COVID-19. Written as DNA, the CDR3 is TGTGCCAGTAAGGAAACGGGTACCAACGAGCAGTACTTC. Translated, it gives CASKETGTNEQYF.